This TCR beta chain is drawn from a study of immune evolution from preneoplasia to lung adenocarcinoma. Assay used: immunoSEQ multiplex PCR; TCRdb lists only in-frame clones, some missing. The sample has nearly 5,500 clones; around 87% are singletons. The sequence was obtained from a person aged 50 to 70 with lung adenocarcinoma. Sequenced input: FFPE invasive lung adenocarcinoma tissue.

The chain's CDR3 is CAWTSGVPPYEQYF. For the CDR3, the DNA is TGTGCCTGGACTAGCGGGGTACCCCCCTACGAGCAGTACTTC. The chain recombines TRBV30 with TRBJ2-7, with 9 positions matching TRBD2. The CDR3 covers 14 residues. The germline V gene has CDR1 GTSNPN and CDR2 SVGIG (reference sequence). The ends lost 4 bases at V and 2 bases at J; junction bases unmatched: 6.